This TCR beta chain was recorded in a study of cytomegalovirus exposure and HLA in healthy donors. Whole-study context: One earlier analysis, a look at about 179 million T cells, found more than 100 million unique TCR beta sequences.

PCR was performed using 60 Vbeta and 13 Jbeta primers. TCRdb's table, derived via immunoSEQ multiplex PCR, lists solely in-frame clones and lacks some. The table has around 100,000 clones, more than 70% seen once. This clone appeared a few times. Antigen specificity is unknown. Study findings and constraints: Later work found that TCR association rates differed between HLA loci; DRB1 had the most and HLA-C the fewest. A cluster of highly shared sequence variants was likely a sequencing artifact.

Sequencing input: PBMCs. The TCR was taken from a male donor in good health and CMV-seropositive.

CDR3 sequence reads: CASSDSTGADTQYF. The CDR3 nucleotides read TGTGCCAGCAGTGACTCGACAGGGGCAGATACGCAGTATTTT. The rearrangement links TRBV6-4 to TRBJ2-3; 8 bases match TRBD1. CDR3 length equals 14 residues. Per germline, CDR1 MRHNA and CDR2 SNTAGT. Losses at the gene ends were 0 bases for V and 4 bases for J; bases not matched to a gene: 0.